The rows below give T cell receptor beta chains drawn from one sample of a study of T-cell memory formation after mild COVID-19. In TCRdb, the 5' RACE reads were re-called with MiXCR into one record per CDR3 protein. The sample records approximately 180,000 distinct CDR3 sequences, roughly 17% being singletons. The specimen was PBMCs or a T cell subset sorted from them (not recorded which). The source is an adult woman who had mild COVID-19 (a few samples of this study predate the infection). Cell type and time point are not known. Both conserved end residues are part of each CDR3. D genes are given only for firm matches. Clone size, where shown, is once, few, many, or a class for clones that have expanded.

CDR3 length,J gene,D gene,V gene,clone size,CDR3 protein,CDR3 DNA
15,TRBJ2-4,-,TRBV6-1,-,CASNPPDLAKNIQYF,TGTGCCAGCAATCCCCCTGACCTAGCCAAAAACATTCAGTACTTC
16,TRBJ1-3,-,TRBV4-3,few,CASSQAEGTSGNTIYF,TGCGCCAGCAGCCAAGCGGAGGGGACCTCTGGAAACACCATATATTTT
15,TRBJ1-1,TRBD1,TRBV12-3/TRBV12-4,-,CASSPNTGGSTEAFF,TGTGCCAGCAGTCCAAACACAGGGGGCTCCACTGAAGCTTTCTTT
17,TRBJ2-7,TRBD2,TRBV5-1,-,CASRQGLAGDRGYEQYF,TGCGCCAGCAGACAGGGACTAGCGGGAGATCGGGGGTACGAGCAGTACTTC
13,TRBJ1-2,-,TRBV6-5,-,CASRSSDGYGYTF,TGTGCCAGCAGATCCTCGGACGGCTATGGCTACACCTTC
17,TRBJ2-2,-,TRBV24-1,-,CATSDPMKKQNTGELFF,TGTGCCACCAGTGATCCTATGAAGAAACAGAACACCGGGGAGCTGTTTTTT
13,TRBJ1-2,-,TRBV7-3,-,CASGLRGAYGYTF,TGTGCCAGCGGCTTACGGGGCGCCTATGGCTACACCTTC
16,TRBJ2-7,TRBD2,TRBV20-1,few,CSARDTGTSATYEQYF,TGCAGTGCTAGAGATACCGGGACTAGCGCTACCTACGAGCAGTACTTC
12,TRBJ1-2,-,TRBV29-1,-,CSATRPTSGYTF,TGCAGCGCTACCCGGCCTACCAGTGGCTACACCTTC
16,TRBJ2-5,TRBD2,TRBV7-8,few,CASSMGSLAGGETQYF,TGTGCCAGCAGCATGGGGAGCCTAGCGGGGGGCGAGACCCAGTACTTC
13,TRBJ2-1,TRBD1,TRBV2,few,CAPKGQGVDEQFF,TGTGCCCCAAAGGGCCAGGGGGTTGATGAGCAGTTCTTC
16,TRBJ2-3,-,TRBV7-3,many,CASSLSPGVGTDTQYF,TGTGCCAGCAGCTTATCCCCAGGGGTTGGCACAGATACGCAGTATTTT
15,TRBJ1-2,-,TRBV14,-,CASSLGQPGGYGYTF,TGTGCCAGCAGCCTCGGACAGCCTGGGGGCTATGGCTACACCTTC
14,TRBJ2-1,-,TRBV7-6,many,CASSSSDRSHEQFF,TGTGCCAGCAGCTCCTCTGACAGGTCTCATGAGCAGTTCTTC
11,TRBJ1-1,-,TRBV29-1,few,CSVTANTEAFF,TGCAGCGTAACAGCGAACACTGAAGCTTTCTTT
14,TRBJ2-3,-,TRBV7-8,few,CASSLNLRWDTQYF,TGTGCCAGCAGCTTAAACCTACGATGGGATACGCAGTATTTT
16,TRBJ1-6,-,TRBV5-1,few,CASSLGPGWSNSPLHF,TGCGCCAGCAGCTTGGGGCCAGGGTGGAGTAATTCACCCCTCCACTTT
16,TRBJ1-5,TRBD1,TRBV2,-,CASSGRTGRSNQPQHF,TGTGCCAGCAGTGGTAGGACAGGGAGGAGCAATCAGCCCCAGCATTTT
16,TRBJ2-3,-,TRBV4-2,few,CASSQEFRGAGDTQYF,TGTGCCAGCAGCCAAGAATTCCGGGGGGCCGGAGATACGCAGTATTTT
13,TRBJ2-7,TRBD1,TRBV20-1,few,CSARAGRGYEQYF,TGCAGTGCTAGGGCGGGCAGGGGGTACGAGCAGTACTTC
15,TRBJ2-1,-,TRBV7-2,-,CASSQMGDRSNEQFF,TGTGCCAGCAGCCAAATGGGCGATCGTTCGAATGAGCAGTTCTTC
13,TRBJ2-5,-,TRBV7-9,many,CASSRQPQETQYF,TGTGCCAGCAGTCGCCAGCCCCAAGAGACCCAGTACTTC
13,TRBJ2-7,-,TRBV6-5,-,CATRGAGSYEQYF,TGTGCCACCAGAGGTGCGGGTTCCTACGAGCAGTACTTC
16,TRBJ2-7,-,TRBV7-8,-,CASSYGGVWNSYEQYF,TGTGCCAGCAGCTACGGTGGGGTGTGGAACTCCTACGAGCAGTACTTC
15,TRBJ2-4,TRBD2,TRBV5-1,many,CASSWSGGAQNIQYF,TGCGCCAGCAGCTGGAGCGGGGGGGCCCAAAACATTCAGTACTTC
14,TRBJ2-1,-,TRBV6-6,few,CASSYSLTRNEQFF,TGTGCCAGCAGTTACTCCCTGACCCGAAATGAGCAGTTCTTC
18,TRBJ2-1,TRBD2,TRBV5-6,few,CASSLGLAGGTAYNEQFF,TGTGCCAGCAGCTTGGGACTAGCGGGAGGTACCGCCTACAATGAGCAGTTCTTC
15,TRBJ2-7,-,TRBV14,-,CASSFTRAIFGEQYF,TGTGCCAGCAGCTTCACTAGAGCCATCTTCGGGGAGCAGTACTTC
12,TRBJ1-1,TRBD1,TRBV6-2/TRBV6-3,-,CASSPLDRAVFF,TGTGCCAGCAGTCCGCTGGACAGGGCGGTTTTCTTT
14,TRBJ2-1,TRBD2,TRBV6-2/TRBV6-3,few,CASSRLAGVSEQFF,TGTGCCAGCAGTCGCCTAGCGGGAGTATCAGAGCAGTTCTTC
14,TRBJ2-1,-,TRBV29-1,few,CSGQGGRSYNEQFF,TGCAGCGGGCAGGGAGGTAGAAGCTACAATGAGCAGTTCTTC
15,TRBJ1-1,-,TRBV7-9,-,CASSLTGTRNTEAFF,TGTGCCAGCAGCTTAACCGGGACTAGGAACACTGAAGCTTTCTTT
16,TRBJ1-4,-,TRBV6-5,-,CASSSVIRDADEKLFF,TGTGCCAGCAGTTCGGTCATAAGGGACGCCGATGAAAAACTGTTTTTT
13,TRBJ2-5,-,TRBV4-2,many,CASSQAEGETQYF,TGTGCCAGCAGCCAAGCGGAGGGAGAGACCCAGTACTTC
14,TRBJ2-2,TRBD1,TRBV29-1,few,CSVLRDRETGELFF,TGCAGCGTTCTTAGGGACAGAGAGACCGGGGAGCTGTTTTTT
11,TRBJ2-7,-,TRBV12-3/TRBV12-4,-,CASFSGGDGYF,TGTGCCAGCTTCTCGGGGGGCGATGGGTACTTC
14,TRBJ2-7,-,TRBV6-5,-,CASSRQISSYEQYF,TGTGCCAGCAGTCGACAGATTAGCTCCTACGAGCAGTACTTC
16,TRBJ2-3,-,TRBV11-1,-,CASSLVANPSTDTQYF,TGTGCCAGCAGCTTAGTAGCGAATCCTAGCACAGATACGCAGTATTTT
15,TRBJ2-5,-,TRBV12-3/TRBV12-4,-,CASSFREQGGETQYF,TGTGCCAGCAGTTTCAGGGAACAGGGAGGAGAGACCCAGTACTTC
15,TRBJ2-1,-,TRBV9,few,CASSVEEGSYNEQFF,TGTGCCAGCAGCGTAGAGGAGGGGTCCTACAATGAGCAGTTCTTC
14,TRBJ2-2,-,TRBV7-9,-,CASSLSLSTGELFF,TGTGCCAGCAGCTTGAGCTTATCCACCGGGGAGCTGTTTTTT
14,TRBJ1-2,TRBD1,TRBV20-1,-,CSAYHGQGSYGYTF,TGCAGTGCCTACCATGGACAGGGGTCCTATGGCTACACCTTC
14,TRBJ1-2,-,TRBV5-1,few,CASSLGDINYGYTF,TGCGCCAGCAGCTTGGGGGACATTAACTATGGCTACACCTTC
14,TRBJ1-6,-,TRBV6-4,few,CASSVQGGNSPLHF,TGTGCCAGCAGTGTACAGGGTGGTAATTCACCCCTCCACTTT
13,TRBJ2-3,-,TRBV30,few,CALETFVTDTQYF,TGTGCCTTGGAAACGTTCGTGACAGATACGCAGTATTTT
19,TRBJ2-2,TRBD1,TRBV9,few,CASSVVPRTGAANTGELFF,TGTGCCAGCAGCGTAGTACCTAGGACAGGGGCCGCGAACACCGGGGAGCTGTTTTTT
14,TRBJ2-1,-,TRBV4-3,-,CASSQDGAYNEQFF,TGCGCCAGCAGCCAAGATGGGGCGTACAATGAGCAGTTCTTC
13,TRBJ1-1,-,TRBV20-1,few,CSASADGNTEAFF,TGCAGTGCTTCTGCGGACGGGAACACTGAAGCTTTCTTT
13,TRBJ2-7,-,TRBV5-6,few,CASSGGGRFVQYF,TGTGCCAGCAGTGGGGGGGGGCGCTTTGTGCAGTACTTC
14,TRBJ1-1,-,TRBV5-4,few,CASSLAAVNTEAFF,TGTGCCAGCAGCTTGGCGGCGGTGAACACTGAAGCTTTCTTT
15,TRBJ2-5,-,TRBV12-3/TRBV12-4,-,CASSLTNRRWETQYF,TGTGCCAGCAGTTTAACGAACAGGCGTTGGGAGACCCAGTACTTC
16,TRBJ1-5,-,TRBV2,few,CASARLGQALNQPQHF,TGTGCCAGCGCTCGGCTGGGTCAGGCCCTCAATCAGCCCCAGCATTTT
15,TRBJ1-2,TRBD1,TRBV6-5,few,CASSSHDRGNYGYTF,TGTGCCAGCAGTTCCCACGACAGGGGTAACTATGGCTACACCTTC
15,TRBJ1-6,TRBD1,TRBV5-1,few,CASRLDRGLGSPLHF,TGCGCCAGCCGATTGGACAGGGGCCTTGGGTCACCCCTCCACTTT
16,TRBJ2-1,TRBD2,TRBV9,-,CASSVDESGRSHEQFF,TGTGCCAGCAGCGTAGATGAGAGCGGGAGGTCACATGAGCAGTTCTTC
16,TRBJ2-5,TRBD2,TRBV5-4,-,CASSFGTSGREPTQYF,TGTGCCAGCAGCTTCGGGACTAGCGGGAGGGAACCGACCCAGTACTTC
12,TRBJ2-5,-,TRBV28,few,CASSSGSVTQYF,TGTGCCAGCAGTTCAGGGAGCGTGACCCAGTACTTC
11,TRBJ2-3,-,TRBV2,few,CASLRADTQYF,TGTGCCAGCCTTAGGGCAGATACGCAGTATTTT
16,TRBJ2-6,-,TRBV19,-,CASSILTGSGANVLTF,TGTGCCAGTAGTATCCTGACGGGGTCTGGGGCCAACGTCCTGACTTTC